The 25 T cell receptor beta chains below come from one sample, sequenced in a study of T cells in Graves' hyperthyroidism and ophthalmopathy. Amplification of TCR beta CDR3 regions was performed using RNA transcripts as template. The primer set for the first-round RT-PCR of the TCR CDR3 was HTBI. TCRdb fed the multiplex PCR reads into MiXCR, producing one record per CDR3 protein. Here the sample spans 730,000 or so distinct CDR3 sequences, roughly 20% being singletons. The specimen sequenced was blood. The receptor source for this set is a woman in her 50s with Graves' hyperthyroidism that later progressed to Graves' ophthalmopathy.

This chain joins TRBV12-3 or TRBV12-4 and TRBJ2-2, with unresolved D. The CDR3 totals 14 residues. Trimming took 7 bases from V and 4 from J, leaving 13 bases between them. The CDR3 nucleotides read TGTGCCAGCACGGGCCTGCGCCCCACCGGGGAGCTGTTTTTT. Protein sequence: CASTGLRPTGELFF.

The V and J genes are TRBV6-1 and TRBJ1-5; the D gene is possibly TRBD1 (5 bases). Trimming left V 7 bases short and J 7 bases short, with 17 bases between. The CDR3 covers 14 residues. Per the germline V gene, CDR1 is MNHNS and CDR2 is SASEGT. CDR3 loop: CASTLAGAGQPQHF. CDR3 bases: TGTGCCAGCACTCTGGCCGGGGCAGGACAGCCCCAGCATTTT.

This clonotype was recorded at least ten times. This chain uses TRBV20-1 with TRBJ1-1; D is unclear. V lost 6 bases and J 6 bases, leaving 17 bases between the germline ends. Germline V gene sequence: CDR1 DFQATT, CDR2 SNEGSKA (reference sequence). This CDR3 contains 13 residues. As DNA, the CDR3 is TGCAGTGCGGGAAGACTTAGAGGGTCTGAAGCTTTCTTT. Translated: CSAGRLRGSEAFF.

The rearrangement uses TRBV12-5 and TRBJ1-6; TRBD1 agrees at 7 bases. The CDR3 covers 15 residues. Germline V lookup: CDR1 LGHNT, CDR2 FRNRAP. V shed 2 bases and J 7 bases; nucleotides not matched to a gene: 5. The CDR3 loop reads CASGLNTGDNSPLHF. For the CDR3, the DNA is TGTGCTAGTGGTTTGAATACAGGGGACAATTCACCCCTCCACTTT.

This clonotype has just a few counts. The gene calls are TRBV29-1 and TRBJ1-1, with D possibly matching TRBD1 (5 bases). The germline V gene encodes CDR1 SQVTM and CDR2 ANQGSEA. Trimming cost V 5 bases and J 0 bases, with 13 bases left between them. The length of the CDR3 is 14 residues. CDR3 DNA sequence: TGCAGCGTTTCAGCCTTGGGACTGAACACTGAAGCTTTCTTT. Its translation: CSVSALGLNTEAFF.

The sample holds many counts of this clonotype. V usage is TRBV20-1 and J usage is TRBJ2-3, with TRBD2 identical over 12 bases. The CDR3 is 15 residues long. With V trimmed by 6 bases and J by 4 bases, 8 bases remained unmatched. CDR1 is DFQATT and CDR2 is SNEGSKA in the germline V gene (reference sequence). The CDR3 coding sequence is TGCAGTGCCAAACCCCCTAGCGGGGGGGCAGATACGCAGTATTTT. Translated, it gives CSAKPPSGGADTQYF.

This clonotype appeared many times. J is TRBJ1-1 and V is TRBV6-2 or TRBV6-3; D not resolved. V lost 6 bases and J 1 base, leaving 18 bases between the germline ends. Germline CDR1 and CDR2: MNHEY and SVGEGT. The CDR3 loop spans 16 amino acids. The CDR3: CASSPLTGLTNTEAFF. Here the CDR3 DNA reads TGTGCCAGCAGCCCCCTGACCGGACTCACGAACACTGAAGCTTTCTTT.

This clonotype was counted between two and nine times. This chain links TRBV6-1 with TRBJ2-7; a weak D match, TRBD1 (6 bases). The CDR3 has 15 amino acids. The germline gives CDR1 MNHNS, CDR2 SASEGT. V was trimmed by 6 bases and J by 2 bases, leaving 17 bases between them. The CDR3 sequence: CASSRELTGTYEQYF. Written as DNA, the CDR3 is TGTGCCAGCAGCCGCGAATTAACAGGGACCTACGAGCAGTACTTC.

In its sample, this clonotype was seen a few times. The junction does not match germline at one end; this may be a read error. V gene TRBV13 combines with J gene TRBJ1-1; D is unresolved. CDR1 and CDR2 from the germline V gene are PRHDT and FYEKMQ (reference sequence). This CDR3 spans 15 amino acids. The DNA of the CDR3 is TGTGCCAGCAGCTTAAGTGCAAGAATGAACACTGAAGCTTCCTTT. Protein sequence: CASSLSARMNTEASF. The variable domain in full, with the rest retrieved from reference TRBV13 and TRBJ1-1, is AAGVIQSPRHLIKEKRETATLKCYPIPRHDTVYWYQQGPGQDPQFLISFYEKMQSDKGSIPDRFSAQQFSDYHSELNMSSLELGDSALYFCASSLSARMNTEASFGQGTRLTVV.

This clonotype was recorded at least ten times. CDR3 sequence (DNA): TGTGCCAGCAGCTTGATGGGCAGCCCTAACACTGAAGCTTTCTTT. Protein sequence: CASSLMGSPNTEAFF. The chain links TRBV5-5 to TRBJ1-1, with no clear D. From germline, CDR1 is SGHKS and CDR2 YYEKEE (reference sequence). The CDR3 length is 15 residues. Trimming left V 1 base short and J 2 bases short, with 12 bases between.

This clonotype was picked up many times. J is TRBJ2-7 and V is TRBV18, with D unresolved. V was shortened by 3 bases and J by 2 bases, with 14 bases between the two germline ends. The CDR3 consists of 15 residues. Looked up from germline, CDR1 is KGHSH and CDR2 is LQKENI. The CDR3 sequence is CASSPQPTVTYEQYF. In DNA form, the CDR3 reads TGTGCCAGCTCACCGCAGCCAACGGTAACCTACGAGCAGTACTTC.

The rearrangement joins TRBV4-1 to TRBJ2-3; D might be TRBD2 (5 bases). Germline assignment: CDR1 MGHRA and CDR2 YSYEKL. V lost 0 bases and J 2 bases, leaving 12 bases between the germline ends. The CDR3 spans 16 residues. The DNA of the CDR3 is TGCGCCAGCAGCCAAGAGGGCCAGCGGCTCACAGATACGCAGTATTTT. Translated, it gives CASSQEGQRLTDTQYF.

As DNA, the CDR3 is TGCAGCGCGACCGGGACAGGGAATGAAAAACTGTTTTTT. This gives the protein CSATGTGNEKLFF. The genes are TRBV29-1 and TRBJ1-4; 9 bases fit TRBD1. With V trimmed by 7 bases and J by 5 bases, 5 bases remained unmatched. Germline V CDR1 and CDR2: SQVTM, ANQGSEA. This CDR3 contains 13 residues.

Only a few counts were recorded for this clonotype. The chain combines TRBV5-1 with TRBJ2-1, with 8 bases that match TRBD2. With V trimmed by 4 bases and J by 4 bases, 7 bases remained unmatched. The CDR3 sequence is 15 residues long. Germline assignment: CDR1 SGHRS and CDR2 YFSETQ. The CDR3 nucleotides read TGCGCCAGCAGCCGCCTAAGCGGGGGATACAATGAGCAGTTCTTC. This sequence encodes CASSRLSGGYNEQFF.

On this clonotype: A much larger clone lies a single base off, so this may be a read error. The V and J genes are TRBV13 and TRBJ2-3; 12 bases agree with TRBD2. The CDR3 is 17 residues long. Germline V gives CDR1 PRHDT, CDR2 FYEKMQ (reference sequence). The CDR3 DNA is TGTGCCAGCGGCTTACTAGCGGGGGGCCTCAGCACAGATACGCAGTATTTT. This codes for CASGLLAGGLSTDTQYF.

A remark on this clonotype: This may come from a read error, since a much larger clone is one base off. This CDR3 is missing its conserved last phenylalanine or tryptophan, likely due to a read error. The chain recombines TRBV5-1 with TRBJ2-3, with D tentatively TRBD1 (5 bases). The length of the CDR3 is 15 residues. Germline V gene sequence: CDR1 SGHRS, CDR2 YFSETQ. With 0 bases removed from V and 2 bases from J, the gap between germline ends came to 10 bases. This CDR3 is CASSLDDRNTDTQYS. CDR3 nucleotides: TGCGCCAGCAGCTTGGATGACAGAAACACAGATACGCAGTATTCT.

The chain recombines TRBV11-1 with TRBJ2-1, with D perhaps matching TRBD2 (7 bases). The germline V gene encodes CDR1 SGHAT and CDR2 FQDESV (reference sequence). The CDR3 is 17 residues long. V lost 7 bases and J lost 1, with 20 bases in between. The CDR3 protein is CASTPGGRLISYNEQFF. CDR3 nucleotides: TGTGCCAGCACACCGGGGGGCAGGTTAATATCCTACAATGAGCAGTTCTTC.

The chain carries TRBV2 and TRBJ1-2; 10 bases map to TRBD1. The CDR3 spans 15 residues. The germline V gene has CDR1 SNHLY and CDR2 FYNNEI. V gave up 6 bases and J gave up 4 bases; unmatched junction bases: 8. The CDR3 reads CASSPTGGLAYGYTF. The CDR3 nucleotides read TGTGCCAGCAGCCCGACAGGGGGCTTGGCCTATGGCTACACCTTC.

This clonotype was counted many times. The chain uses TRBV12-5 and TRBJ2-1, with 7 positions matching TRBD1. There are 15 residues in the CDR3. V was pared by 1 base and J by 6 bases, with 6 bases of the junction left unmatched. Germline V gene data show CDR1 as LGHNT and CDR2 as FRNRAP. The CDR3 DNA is TGTGCTAGTGGTTTGGGACAGGGTCGGATCAATGAGCAGTTCTTC. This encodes CASGLGQGRINEQFF.

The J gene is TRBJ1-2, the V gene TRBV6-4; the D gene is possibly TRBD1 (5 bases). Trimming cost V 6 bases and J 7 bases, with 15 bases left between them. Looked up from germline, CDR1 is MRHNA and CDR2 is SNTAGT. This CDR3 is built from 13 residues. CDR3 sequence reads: CASSQTESGGYTF. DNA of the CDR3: TGTGCCAGCAGCCAGACAGAATCTGGTGGCTACACCTTC.

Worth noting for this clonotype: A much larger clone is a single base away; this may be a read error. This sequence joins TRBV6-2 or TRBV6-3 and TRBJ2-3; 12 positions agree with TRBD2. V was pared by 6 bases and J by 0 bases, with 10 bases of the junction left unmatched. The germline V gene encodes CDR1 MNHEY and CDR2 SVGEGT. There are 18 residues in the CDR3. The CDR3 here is CASSALAGGASSTDTQYF. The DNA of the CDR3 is TGTGCCAGCAGCGCCCTAGCGGGGGGGGCCTCTAGCACAGATACGCAGTATTTT.

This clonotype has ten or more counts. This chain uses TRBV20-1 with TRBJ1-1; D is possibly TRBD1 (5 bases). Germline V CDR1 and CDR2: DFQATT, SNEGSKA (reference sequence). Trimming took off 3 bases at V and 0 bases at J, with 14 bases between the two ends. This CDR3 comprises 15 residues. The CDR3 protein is CSASSSQELNTEAFF. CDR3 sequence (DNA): TGCAGTGCTAGCTCCTCACAGGAGTTGAACACTGAAGCTTTCTTT.

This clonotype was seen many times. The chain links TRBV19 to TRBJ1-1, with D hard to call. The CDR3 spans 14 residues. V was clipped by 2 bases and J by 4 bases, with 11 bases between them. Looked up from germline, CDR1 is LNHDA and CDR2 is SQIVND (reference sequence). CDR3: CASSIKDLGTEAFF. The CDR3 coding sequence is TGTGCCAGTAGTATAAAGGACCTGGGCACTGAAGCTTTCTTT.

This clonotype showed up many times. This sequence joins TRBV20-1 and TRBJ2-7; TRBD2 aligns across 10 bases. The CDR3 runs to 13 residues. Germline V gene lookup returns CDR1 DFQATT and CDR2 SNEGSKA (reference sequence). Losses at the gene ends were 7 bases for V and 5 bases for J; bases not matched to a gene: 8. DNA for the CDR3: TGCAGTGGCGCCGGGACTAGCGCCCACGAGCAGTACTTC. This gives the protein CSGAGTSAHEQYF.

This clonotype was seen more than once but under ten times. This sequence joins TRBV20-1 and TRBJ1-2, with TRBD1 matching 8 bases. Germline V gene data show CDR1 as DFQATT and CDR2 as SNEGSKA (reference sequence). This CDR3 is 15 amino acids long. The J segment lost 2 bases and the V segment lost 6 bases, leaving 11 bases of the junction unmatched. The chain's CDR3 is CSASDPGGVNYGYTF. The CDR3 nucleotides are TGCAGTGCCTCTGACCCAGGGGGCGTCAACTATGGCTACACCTTC.